This T cell receptor (beta chain) stems from a study of T cell responses to AZD1222 COVID-19 vaccine. Whole-study context: Pooling covered second doses at about 4 or about 12 weeks. Whole-study results and caveats: Close to half of spike-specific TCRs reportedly recognize unmutated variant regions. Donors, mostly white British, included more females; clonal diversity was possibly underestimated. Sampling that yielded the repertoires occurred only after the peak T cell response.

With regard to this clone: Its antigen remains unidentified.

The CDR3 is 15 amino acids. The V end lost 0 bases, the J end lost 5 bases, and 13 bases lay between the germline ends. Germline V lookup: CDR1 SEHNR, CDR2 FQNEAQ (reference sequence). Here immunoSEQ multiplex PCR was the method, and the copy in TCRdb shows in-frame clones only, minus some. The sample has under 95,000 clones; 86% are singletons. The receptor was derived from an adult in good health. The V gene is TRBV7-9, the J gene TRBJ1-1, with unresolved D. The source was peripheral blood, collected on day 0 of AZD1222 vaccination. CDR3 in amino acids: CASSLALGRRTEAFF. The CDR3 nucleotides read TGTGCCAGCAGCTTAGCGCTGGGCAGGAGGACTGAAGCTTTCTTT.